The source of this T cell receptor beta chain is a study of regulatory T cells in long-lasting Graves disease. To make TCR beta libraries, researchers used iRepertoire HTBI primers and Arm-PCR of CDR3 regions. TCRdb re-analysed the multiplex PCR reads in MiXCR, keeping a single row per CDR3 protein. The sample contains fewer than 650,000 distinct CDR3 sequences, more than 15% of which appear only once. The germline CDR1 and CDR2 sequences are GTSNPN and SVGIG (reference sequence). The CDR3 is 14 residues long. V gave up 3 bases and J gave up 4 bases; unmatched junction bases: 5. Study findings and constraints: Persistent Graves' patients possessed reduced TCR diversity relative to recently diagnosed ones.

Indicated time point: newly diagnosed GD, antithyroid drugs for less than 3 months. There was RNA extracted from PBMCs, and the TCR library was made from it. The collection involved drawing 8 to 9 milliliters of peripheral blood into EDTA tubes. Concerning this clonotype: Its cognate antigen is unknown.

Separately, the same data were catalogued under a study of T cells in Graves' hyperthyroidism and ophthalmopathy. Per that paper: Researchers ran a first-round RT-PCR on the TCR CDR3 using the HTBI primer set. Separation of ophthalmopathy from stable hyperthyroidism was achieved by a 13 V-J model.

Here the sequenced sample was peripheral blood mononuclear cells (PBMCs), taken at new diagnosis, from a patient treated with antithyroid drugs. The TCR originated in a young man with Graves disease. The gene calls are TRBV30 and TRBJ2-7; 11 bases are shared with TRBD1. CDR3 bases: TGTGCCTGGAGCTCCGGGACAGGGGGTTACGAGCAGTACTTC. This encodes CAWSSGTGGYEQYF.